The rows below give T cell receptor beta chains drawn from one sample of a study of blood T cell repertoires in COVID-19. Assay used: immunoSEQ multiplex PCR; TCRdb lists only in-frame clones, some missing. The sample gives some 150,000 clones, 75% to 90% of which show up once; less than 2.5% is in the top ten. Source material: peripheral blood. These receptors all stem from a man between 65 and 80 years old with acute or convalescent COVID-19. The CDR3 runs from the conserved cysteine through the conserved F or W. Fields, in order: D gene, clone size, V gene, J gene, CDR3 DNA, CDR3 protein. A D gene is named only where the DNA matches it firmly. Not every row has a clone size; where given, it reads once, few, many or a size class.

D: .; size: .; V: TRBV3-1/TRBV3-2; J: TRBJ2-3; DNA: TGTGCCAGCAGCTCGCGTCCAGGGACAGATACGCAGTATTTT; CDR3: CASSSRPGTDTQYF
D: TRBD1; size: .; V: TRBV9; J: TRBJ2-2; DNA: TGTGCCAGCAGCGTAGCTGGGACAGGCGGAATCCCCGGGGAGCTGTTTTTT; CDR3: CASSVAGTGGIPGELFF
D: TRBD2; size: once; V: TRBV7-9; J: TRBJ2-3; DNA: TGTGCCAGCAGCTTAAGGACTAGCGGAGGTGGGGGGGATACGCAGTATTTT; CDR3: CASSLRTSGGGGDTQYF
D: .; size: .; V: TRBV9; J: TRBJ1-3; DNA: TGTGCCAGCAGCGTAGGCGGGGGAACGTGGGTGAACACCATATATTTT; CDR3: CASSVGGGTWVNTIYF
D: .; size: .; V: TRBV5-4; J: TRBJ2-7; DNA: TGTGCCAGCAGCTTGGGGCAGGGGAGCTCCTACGAGCAGTACTTC; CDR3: CASSLGQGSSYEQYF
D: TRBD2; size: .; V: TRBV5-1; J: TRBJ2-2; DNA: TGCGCCAGCAGCTTAGCGGGAGCGAACACCGGGGAGCTGTTTTTT; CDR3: CASSLAGANTGELFF
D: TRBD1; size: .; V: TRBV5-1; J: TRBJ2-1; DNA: TGCGCCAGCAGCTTAGGTAGCACAGGGGCGTCCTACAATGAGCAGTTCTTC; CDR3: CASSLGSTGASYNEQFF
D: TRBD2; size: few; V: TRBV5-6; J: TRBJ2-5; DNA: TGTGCCAGCAGCTTGGGACTAGCGGGGGGAGAGACCCAGTACTTC; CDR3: CASSLGLAGGETQYF
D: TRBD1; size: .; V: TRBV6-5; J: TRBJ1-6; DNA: TGTGCCAGCATCCGGGACAGCGATAATTCACCCCTCCACTTT; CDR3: CASIRDSDNSPLHF
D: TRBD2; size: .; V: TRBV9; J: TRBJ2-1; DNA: TGTGCCAGCAGCGTAGGGGCGGCTAGCGGGAGGGTAGTTAATGAGCAGTTCTTC; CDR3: CASSVGAASGRVVNEQFF
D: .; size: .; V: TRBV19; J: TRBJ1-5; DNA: TGTGCCAGTAGTATAGCCACAGGGAGCAATCAGCCCCAGCATTTT; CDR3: CASSIATGSNQPQHF
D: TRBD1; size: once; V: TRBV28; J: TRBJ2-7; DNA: TGTGCCAGCAGTGGAACCGGGACAGGGTTCTACGAGCAGTACTTC; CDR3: CASSGTGTGFYEQYF
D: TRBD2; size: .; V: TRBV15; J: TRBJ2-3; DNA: TGTGCCACCAGCAGGGCTAGCGGGACCCCCACAGATACGCAGTATTTT; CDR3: CATSRASGTPTDTQYF
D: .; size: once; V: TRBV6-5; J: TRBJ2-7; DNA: TGTGCCAGCAGTTACGGTACAGGAGTTTGGTACGAGCAGTACTTC; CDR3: CASSYGTGVWYEQYF
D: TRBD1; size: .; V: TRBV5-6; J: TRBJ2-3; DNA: TGTGCCAGCAGTTACGGGACAGGGTACACAGATACGCAGTATTTT; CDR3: CASSYGTGYTDTQYF
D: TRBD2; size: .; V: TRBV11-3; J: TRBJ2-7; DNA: TGTGCCAGCAGCGGGAGCGGGAGCAGCCACGAGCAGTACTTC; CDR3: CASSGSGSSHEQYF
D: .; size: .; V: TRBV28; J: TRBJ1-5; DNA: TGTGCCAGCAGTATTACGGACAGTAGCAATCAGCCCCAGCATTTT; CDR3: CASSITDSSNQPQHF
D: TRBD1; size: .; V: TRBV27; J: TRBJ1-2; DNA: TGTGCCAGCAGTCCCGATCAGGGGGCGGGTAACTATGGCTACACCTTC; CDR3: CASSPDQGAGNYGYTF
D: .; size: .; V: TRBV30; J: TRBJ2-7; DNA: TGTGCCTGGAGTGTACCCGGGTTCGGCCGTCAGCAGTACTTC; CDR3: CAWSVPGFGRQQYF
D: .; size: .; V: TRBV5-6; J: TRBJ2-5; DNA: TGTGCCAGCAGCTTGGTAGGGGTTTTAAGAGAGACCCAGTACTTC; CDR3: CASSLVGVLRETQYF
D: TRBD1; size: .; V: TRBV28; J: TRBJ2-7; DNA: TGTGCCAGCACCCCTGAGTTGGACAGGGGGGTCGAGCAGTACTTC; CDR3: CASTPELDRGVEQYF
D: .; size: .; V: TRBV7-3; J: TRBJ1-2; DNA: TGTGCCAGCAGCTCAGGGGTTGGCTACACCTTC; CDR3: CASSSGVGYTF
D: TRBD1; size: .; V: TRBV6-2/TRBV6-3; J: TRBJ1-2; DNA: TGTGCCAGCAACCCGGGACAGCCTAACTATGGCTACACCTTC; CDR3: CASNPGQPNYGYTF
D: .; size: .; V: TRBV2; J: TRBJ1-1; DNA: TGTGCCAGCAGTGACGGGGGAGGCACTGAAGCTTTCTTT; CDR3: CASSDGGGTEAFF
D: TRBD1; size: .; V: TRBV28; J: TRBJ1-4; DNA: TGTGCCAGCAGTCCTGGGACAGGGGTGTTTCATGAAAAACTGTTTTTT; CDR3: CASSPGTGVFHEKLFF
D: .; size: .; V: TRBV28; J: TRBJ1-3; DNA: TGTGCCAGCAGTTTTTGGAGCTCTGGAAACACCATATATTTT; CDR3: CASSFWSSGNTIYF
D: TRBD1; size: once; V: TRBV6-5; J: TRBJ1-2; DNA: TGTGCCAGCTCAAAGGGCCGACAGGGGGGCTACACCTTC; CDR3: CASSKGRQGGYTF
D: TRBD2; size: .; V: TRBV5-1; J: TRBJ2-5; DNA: TGCGCCAGCAGCTTGGCCGGCGGACTAGCGGGGGAATGGGAGACCCAGTACTTC; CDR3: CASSLAGGLAGEWETQYF
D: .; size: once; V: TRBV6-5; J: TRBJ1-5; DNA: TGTGCCAGCAGGCGTCCTAATCAGCCCCAGCATTTT; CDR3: CASRRPNQPQHF
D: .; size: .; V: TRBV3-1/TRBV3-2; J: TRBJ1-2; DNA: TGTGCCAGCAGCCCCAGTTTGGGGCGAGGCTATGGCTACACCTTC; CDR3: CASSPSLGRGYGYTF
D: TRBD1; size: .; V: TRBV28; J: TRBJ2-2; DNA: TGTGCCAGCAGAACAGGGGGCGCTTTTTCCGGGGAGCTGTTTTTT; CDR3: CASRTGGAFSGELFF
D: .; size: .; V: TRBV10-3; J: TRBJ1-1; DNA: TGTGCCATCAGTCCGGGAGACAGCATGAACACTGAAGCTTTCTTT; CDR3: CAISPGDSMNTEAFF
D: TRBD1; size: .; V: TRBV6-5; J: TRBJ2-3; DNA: TGTGCCAGCACTGGACAGGGGGGACGGGATACGCAGTATTTT; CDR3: CASTGQGGRDTQYF
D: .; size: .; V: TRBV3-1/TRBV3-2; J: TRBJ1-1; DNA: TGTGCCAGCAGCCAAATGGGCACAGAAGCTTTCTTT; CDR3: CASSQMGTEAFF
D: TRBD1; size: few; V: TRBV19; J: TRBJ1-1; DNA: TGTGCCAGTAGCGGGACAGGGGATACTGAAGCTTTCTTT; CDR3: CASSGTGDTEAFF
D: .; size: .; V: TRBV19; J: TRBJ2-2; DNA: TGTGCCAGTAGCAACGCGGGACTGAACACCGGGGAGCTGTTTTTT; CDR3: CASSNAGLNTGELFF
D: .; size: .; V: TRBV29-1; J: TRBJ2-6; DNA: TGCAGCGTTGGTGTCCGAGGCCCGGGGGTCTCTGGGGCCAACGTCCTGACTTTC; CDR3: CSVGVRGPGVSGANVLTF
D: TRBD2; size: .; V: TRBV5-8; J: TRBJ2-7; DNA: TGTGCCAGCAGCTTGCAGCGGGGGCCCCTCTACGAGCAGTACTTC; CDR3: CASSLQRGPLYEQYF
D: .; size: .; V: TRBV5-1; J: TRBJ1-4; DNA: TGCGCCAGCAGCCCCACCGGAGCAACTAATGAAAAACTGTTTTTT; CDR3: CASSPTGATNEKLFF
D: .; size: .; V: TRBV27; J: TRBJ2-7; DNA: TGTGCCAGCAATTCAGCAGGGGAATCCGGGAAAGGCGAGCAGTACTTC; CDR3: CASNSAGESGKGEQYF
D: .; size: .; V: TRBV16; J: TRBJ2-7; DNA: TGTGCCAGCAGCCAATATGGAGTCCAAGCCTCCTACGAGCAGTACTTC; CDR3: CASSQYGVQASYEQYF
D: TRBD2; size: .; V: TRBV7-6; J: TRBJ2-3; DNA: TGTGCCAGCAGCCCCGGGACTAGCGGGAGGGTTAGCACAGATACGCAGTATTTT; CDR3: CASSPGTSGRVSTDTQYF
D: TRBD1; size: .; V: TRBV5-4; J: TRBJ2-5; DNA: TGTGCCAGCAGCAGGGGACAGGGGGAGGGAGAGACCCAGTACTTC; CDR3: CASSRGQGEGETQYF
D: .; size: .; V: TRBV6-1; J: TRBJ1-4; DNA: TGTGCCAGCAGTGAAGTTAACGGGGGTTGGTCCGAAAAACTGTTTTTT; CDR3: CASSEVNGGWSEKLFF
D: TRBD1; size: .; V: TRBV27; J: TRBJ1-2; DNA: TGTGCCAGCAGTTCAGAAGAGGGGGCTGGCTACACCTTC; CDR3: CASSSEEGAGYTF